A single sample is the source of the 27 T cell receptor beta chains below, sequenced in a study of blood T cell repertoires in COVID-19. The method was immunoSEQ multiplex PCR; TCRdb's version includes in-frame clones alone and lacks a portion of them. The sample lists 120,000 to 150,000 clones; approximately 80% were seen once. Sequenced material: peripheral blood. The source of these receptors is a woman between 45 and 65 years old in a cohort sampled during active or convalescent COVID-19.

This clone is deemed large. CDR3 sequence: CASSQEGEGSPLHF. Written as DNA, the CDR3 is TGCGCCAGCAGCCAAGAAGGGGAAGGATCACCCCTCCACTTT. The genes are TRBV4-3 and TRBJ1-6; TRBD1 might be the D (5 bases). This CDR3 comprises 14 residues. Germline V gene lookup returns CDR1 LGHNA and CDR2 YSLEER. Trimming pared 0 bases from V and 10 bases from J, leaving 10 bases between.

The V gene is TRBV15, the J gene TRBJ2-5, with 11 bases that match TRBD1. V was clipped by 9 bases and J by 1 base; unmatched bases: 16. This CDR3 has 18 residues. Germline lookup yields CDR1 LNHNV and CDR2 YYDKDF (reference sequence). The CDR3 sequence: CATGTGVWTGGLQETQYF. As DNA, the CDR3 is TGTGCCACAGGGACGGGGGTTTGGACAGGGGGCCTCCAAGAGACCCAGTACTTC.

The rearrangement uses TRBV6-6 and TRBJ2-1; the D gene is possibly TRBD1 (7 bases). With 7 bases removed from V and 4 bases from J, the gap between germline ends came to 17 bases. The CDR3 is made up of 15 amino acids. Per the germline V gene, CDR1 is MNHNY and CDR2 is SVGAGI (reference sequence). CDR3 DNA sequence: TGTGCCAGCATGGAGGGGGCCAGGGCATACAATGAGCAGTTCTTC. Amino acid sequence: CASMEGARAYNEQFF.

V and J are TRBV27 and TRBJ1-2; tentative D call: TRBD1 (5 bases). The germline V and J ends were trimmed by 4 bases and 5 bases, with 14 bases remaining between them. The germline gives CDR1 MNHEY, CDR2 SMNVEV (reference sequence). CDR3 length: 14 amino acids. CDR3 sequence (DNA): TGTGCCAGCAGTTCCTCGGGCAGGGTTTATGGCTACACCTTC. The encoded protein is CASSSSGRVYGYTF.

The rearrangement joins TRBV19 to TRBJ1-2, with D possibly matching TRBD1 (5 bases). V lost 3 bases and J 3 bases, leaving 8 bases between the germline ends. The CDR3 has 13 amino acids. Per the germline V gene, CDR1 is LNHDA and CDR2 is SQIVND (reference sequence). CDR3 sequence: CASSMGGDYGYTF. Written as DNA, the CDR3 is TGTGCCAGTAGTATGGGGGGGGACTATGGCTACACCTTC.

The rearrangement joins TRBV5-1 to TRBJ2-7; 10 bases match TRBD1. The J segment lost 4 bases and the V segment lost 0 bases, leaving 4 bases of the junction unmatched. The length of the CDR3 is 15 residues. Germline CDR1 is SGHRS and CDR2 is YFSETQ. DNA of the CDR3: TGCGCCAGCAGCTTGGTCGGGACAGGGGCATACGAGCAGTACTTC. Translated, it gives CASSLVGTGAYEQYF.

The V call is TRBV4-1, the J call TRBJ1-2, with D hard to call. The CDR3 has 15 amino acids. Germline-derived CDR1 and CDR2 are MGHRA and YSYEKL. Trimming took off 3 bases at V and 9 bases at J, with 20 bases between the two ends. CDR3 sequence (DNA): TGCGCCAGCAGCCAGCCCGGTAGCGGATTGGGCAGCTACACCTTC. Translation gives CASSQPGSGLGSYTF.

This clone turned up a few times. The rearrangement links TRBV18 to TRBJ2-1, with 8 nucleotides matching TRBD1. This CDR3 is built from 15 residues. Germline assignment: CDR1 KGHSH and CDR2 LQKENI. The J segment lost 6 bases and the V segment lost 3 bases, leaving 7 bases of the junction unmatched. In nucleotides, the CDR3 is TGTGCCAGCTCACCGGAGCAGGGGGCGCTCAATGAGCAGTTCTTC. Translation gives CASSPEQGALNEQFF.

V gene TRBV10-2 combines with J gene TRBJ2-5; tentative D call: TRBD2 (7 bases). The CDR3 runs 13 residues. Germline loops: CDR1 WSHSY, CDR2 SAAADI. Trimming cost V 6 bases and J 3 bases, with 11 bases left between them. CDR3 sequence (DNA): TGCGCCAGCAGAGGGGAGGGGGAAGAGACCCAGTACTTC. Protein: CASRGEGEETQYF.

This chain joins TRBV7-3 and TRBJ2-7; D possibly corresponds to TRBD2 (7 bases). The CDR3 contains 14 residues. Trimming removed 3 bases at V and 0 bases at J, with 9 bases between. Germline-derived CDR1 and CDR2 are SGHTA and FQGTGA. The CDR3 protein is CASSLGGPSYEQYF. As DNA, the CDR3 is TGTGCCAGCAGCTTGGGGGGGCCCTCCTACGAGCAGTACTTC.

The gene calls are TRBV30 and TRBJ1-6; D not certain. The CDR3 extends over 16 amino acids. Between the trimmed V and J ends, which lost 1 base and 4 bases, there was a span of 14 bases. CDR1 and CDR2 from the germline V gene are GTSNPN and SVGIG (reference sequence). DNA for the CDR3: TGTGCCTGGAGTGCCCTGGGAGGGCGATATAATTCACCCCTCCACTTT. Its protein is CAWSALGGRYNSPLHF.

CDR3 loop: CASSLTGTGSYEQYF. CDR3 DNA: TGTGCCAGCAGTTTAACTGGGACAGGGAGCTACGAGCAGTACTTC. The V gene is TRBV6-5, the J gene TRBJ2-7, with TRBD1 matching over 9 bases. The CDR3 extends over 15 amino acids. Germline lookup yields CDR1 MNHEY and CDR2 SVGAGI. The V gene end was trimmed by 4 bases and the J gene end by 3 bases; junction bases not matched to a gene: 7.

The chain couples TRBV7-9 to TRBJ2-7, with 7 bases that match TRBD2. CDR1 is SEHNR and CDR2 is FQNEAQ in the germline V gene (reference sequence). This CDR3 is built from 16 residues. V was pared by 0 bases and J by 5 bases, with 10 bases of the junction left unmatched. The CDR3 DNA is TGTGCCAGCAGCTTAGCCTTCCCACGACTAGCTGACGAGCAGTACTTC. Translated, it gives CASSLAFPRLADEQYF.

The rearrangement joins TRBV3-1 (or the pseudogene TRBV3-2) to TRBJ2-3; D not certain. V shed 1 base and J shed 0 bases, with 8 bases lying between them. CDR3 length equals 15 residues. Germline loops: CDR1 LGHDT, CDR2 YNNKEL (reference sequence). The CDR3 loop is CASSQGGSSTDTQYF. In nucleotides, the CDR3 is TGTGCCAGCAGCCAAGGAGGATCTAGCACAGATACGCAGTATTTT.

The chain couples TRBV11-3 to TRBJ2-3; 9 bases match TRBD1. This CDR3 is 15 amino acids long. Germline V CDR1 and CDR2: SGHNT, YENEEA. V shed 4 bases and J 1 base; nucleotides not matched to a gene: 3. CDR3: CASSWGTGRTDTQYF. For the CDR3, the DNA is TGTGCCAGCAGCTGGGGGACAGGGCGCACAGATACGCAGTATTTT.

This chain uses TRBV27 with TRBJ1-1; D unresolved. The germline CDR1 and CDR2 sequences are MNHEY and SMNVEV (reference sequence). The ends were cut back, 2 bases at V and 4 bases at J, with 14 bases in the middle. The CDR3 length is 15 residues. The CDR3, as DNA: TGTGCCAGCAGTTTAGGCCTGTCGGGTGGCACTGAAGCTTTCTTT. It yields the protein CASSLGLSGGTEAFF.

This clone was seen a few times. Other DNA variants within this sample encode the same CDR3. This chain joins TRBV5-1 and TRBJ1-1; 8 bases align to TRBD1. Germline CDR1 is SGHRS and CDR2 is YFSETQ. The CDR3 has 15 amino acids. V trimming: 0 bases; J trimming: 2 bases; junction bases outside the gene matches: 3. The CDR3 here is CASSLVQGGNTEAFF. CDR3 sequence (DNA): TGCGCCAGCAGCTTGGTACAGGGGGGCAACACTGAAGCTTTCTTT.

This clone was observed a few times. This chain connects TRBV6-2 or TRBV6-3 to TRBJ2-1; 9 positions match TRBD2. Germline V gene sequence: CDR1 MNHEY, CDR2 SVGEGT. Trimming at V came to 0 bases and at J to 14 bases, leaving 8 bases not matched to a gene. The CDR3 has 14 amino acids. The CDR3 DNA sequence: TGTGCCAGCAGTTACTCCGGGACTAGCCAGGAGAAGTTCTTC. Translating gives CASSYSGTSQEKFF.

The rearrangement joins TRBV10-3 to TRBJ1-2; the D gene is possibly TRBD1 (5 bases). Per the germline V gene, CDR1 is ENHRY and CDR2 is SYGVKD. CDR3 length: 13 amino acids. Deletions cut 2 bases from V and 4 bases from J, with 8 bases between. In nucleotides, the CDR3 is TGTGCCATCAGTGAGGCGGGGCGCTATGGCTACACCTTC. This encodes CAISEAGRYGYTF.

The CDR3 sequence is CASSHSQGTSTDTQYF. The CDR3 DNA is TGTGCCAGCAGCCACTCCCAGGGTACTAGCACAGATACGCAGTATTTT. The V gene is TRBV28, the J gene TRBJ2-3, with D possibly matching TRBD1 (5 bases). The germline V gene has CDR1 MDHEN and CDR2 SYDVKM. The CDR3 totals 16 residues. V lost 6 bases, J lost 0 bases, and 16 bases lay in between.

The chain combines TRBV30 with TRBJ1-5; D may be TRBD1 (6 bases). This CDR3 comprises 13 residues. Between the trimmed V and J ends, which lost 3 bases and 9 bases, there was a span of 15 bases. In germline, CDR1 is GTSNPN, CDR2 SVGIG (reference sequence). The DNA of the CDR3 is TGTGCCTGGAGGGGGACACGTTTGGGGCCCCAGCATTTT. It encodes CAWRGTRLGPQHF.

This chain links TRBV4-3 with TRBJ1-2; 8 bases are shared with TRBD1. In germline, CDR1 is LGHNA, CDR2 YSLEER. CDR3 length: 18 amino acids. Unmatched junction bases numbered 16, after V lost 3 bases and J lost 4 bases. This CDR3 reads CASSQRHNPGQETYGYTF. The DNA of the CDR3 is TGCGCCAGCAGCCAGCGCCACAATCCGGGACAGGAAACCTATGGCTACACCTTC.

The rearrangement links TRBV6-2 or TRBV6-3 to TRBJ1-6; TRBD1 agrees at 7 bases. The CDR3 runs to 19 residues. Germline CDR1 is MNHEY and CDR2 is SVGEGT. V was pared by 4 bases and J by 0 bases, with 12 bases of the junction left unmatched. The CDR3 DNA reads as TGTGCCAGCAGTTTTCCGGGGACAGATAGAAGCTCCTATAATTCACCCCTCCACTTT. It yields the protein CASSFPGTDRSSYNSPLHF.

The chain carries TRBV3-1 (or the pseudogene TRBV3-2) and TRBJ1-1; 7 bases agree with TRBD1. The CDR3 length is 16 residues. The trim removed 4 bases at V and 0 bases at J, leaving 8 bases unmatched. Germline assignment: CDR1 LGHDT and CDR2 YNNKEL (reference sequence). The CDR3 region has the DNA TGTGCCAGCAGCCCCCCGGGAGGGGGCGTGAACACTGAAGCTTTCTTT. Its protein product is CASSPPGGGVNTEAFF.

The chain recombines TRBV3-1 (or the pseudogene TRBV3-2) with TRBJ1-1; D unclear. The germline V and J ends were trimmed by 0 bases and 1 base, with 9 bases remaining between them. Germline V CDR1 and CDR2: LGHDT, YNNKEL (reference sequence). The length of the CDR3 is 15 residues. The CDR3 DNA reads TGTGCCAGCAGCCAAGATCGGGTCTCGAACACTGAAGCTTTCTTT. This encodes CASSQDRVSNTEAFF.

The chain has TRBV5-1 and TRBJ2-7, with 8 bases fitting TRBD2. The CDR3 runs 15 residues. Trimming took 0 bases from V and 6 from J; bases not matched to a gene: 8. CDR1 and CDR2 from the germline V gene are SGHRS and YFSETQ. As DNA, the CDR3 is TGCGCCAGCAGCTTGGAACCCGGGGGGGCCACCGAGCAGTACTTC. Translating it yields CASSLEPGGATEQYF. Together with reference TRBV5-1 and TRBJ2-7, the CDR3 gives the full variable domain: KAGVTQTPRYLIKTRGQQVTLSCSPISGHRSVSWYQQTPGQGLQFLFEYFSETQRNKGNFPGRFSGRQFSNSRSEMNVSTLELGDSALYLCASSLEPGGATEQYFGPGTRLTVT.

The chain recombines TRBV5-6 with TRBJ2-5; maybe TRBD2 (7 bases). CDR3 length: 14 amino acids. Per germline, CDR1 SGHDT and CDR2 YYEEEE. V lost 5 bases, J lost 5 bases, and 16 bases lay in between. In DNA, the CDR3 is TGTGCCAGCAGTTCGGGGGGCACACGGGAGACCCAGTACTTC. The encoded protein is CASSSGGTRETQYF.